The 6 T cell receptor beta chains listed next were all sequenced from one sample in a study of CD8 T cells in ankylosing spondylitis. Each CDR3 protein is one row after TCRdb ran MiXCR on the 5' RACE reads. The table lists 39,000 or so distinct CDR3 sequences, 10% of them singletons. Sample: blood, either unsorted or a sorted T cell fraction (not recorded which). The receptor source for this set is a male donor with ankylosing spondylitis or in good health (not recorded which).

This clonotype was recorded once. The chain carries TRBV10-3 and TRBJ2-1, with 12 positions matching TRBD2. The germline CDR1 and CDR2 sequences are ENHRY and SYGVKD. This CDR3 is built from 18 residues. J gave up 9 bases and V 8 bases, and 20 bases lay outside the gene matches. The CDR3 DNA sequence: TGTGCCATCGCCCCCCGGGCTAGCGGGAGGGGTGGGAGTAGTGAGCAGTTCTTC. Its translation: CAIAPRASGRGGSSEQFF.

This clonotype was picked up many times. V usage is TRBV20-1 and J usage is TRBJ1-5; unclear D gene. The V and J ends lost 0 bases and 2 bases respectively, with 8 bases between them. CDR3 length: 14 residues. Germline V gives CDR1 DFQATT, CDR2 SNEGSKA (reference sequence). This CDR3 reads CSARDGLGNQPQHF. CDR3 bases: TGCAGTGCTAGAGATGGATTAGGCAATCAGCCCCAGCATTTT.

This clonotype was counted ten times or more. J is TRBJ2-7 and V is TRBV6-6, with 8 positions matching TRBD1. The CDR3 loop spans 12 amino acids. The V segment lost 6 bases and the J segment 7 bases; nucleotides outside the gene matches: 5. The germline V gene encodes CDR1 MNHNY and CDR2 SVGAGI (reference sequence). The CDR3 region has the DNA TGTGCCAGCAGGGACAGGGTCGCGGAGCAGTACTTC. This gives the protein CASRDRVAEQYF.

The chain recombines TRBV12-3 or TRBV12-4 with TRBJ2-3; TRBD2 agrees at 8 bases. The CDR3 is 18 amino acids. The J segment lost 5 bases and the V segment lost 1 base, leaving 14 bases of the junction unmatched. CDR3 residues: CASSLGLGGGGPRDTQYF. The CDR3 DNA reads TGTGCCAGCAGTTTAGGGCTCGGGGGGGGAGGGCCTCGAGATACGCAGTATTTT.

This clonotype was counted at least ten times. The chain recombines TRBV12-3 or TRBV12-4 with TRBJ2-7; 11 bases agree with TRBD2. This CDR3 contains 17 residues. V gave up 8 bases and J gave up 7 bases; unmatched junction bases: 19. The CDR3 region is CASSGQRLLAGVKEQYF. As DNA, the CDR3 is TGTGCCAGCTCGGGACAGAGGTTACTAGCGGGAGTTAAGGAGCAGTACTTC.

There are many counts of this clonotype. The chain combines TRBV29-1 with TRBJ2-1, with D possibly matching TRBD2 (5 bases). Looked up from germline, CDR1 is SQVTM and CDR2 is ANQGSEA. The V end lost 7 bases, the J end lost 1 base, and 17 bases lay between the germline ends. The length of the CDR3 is 15 residues. DNA for the CDR3: TGCAGCGCCGAGGGTCCGGGCAGTTCCTACAATGAGCAGTTCTTC. Amino acid sequence: CSAEGPGSSYNEQFF.